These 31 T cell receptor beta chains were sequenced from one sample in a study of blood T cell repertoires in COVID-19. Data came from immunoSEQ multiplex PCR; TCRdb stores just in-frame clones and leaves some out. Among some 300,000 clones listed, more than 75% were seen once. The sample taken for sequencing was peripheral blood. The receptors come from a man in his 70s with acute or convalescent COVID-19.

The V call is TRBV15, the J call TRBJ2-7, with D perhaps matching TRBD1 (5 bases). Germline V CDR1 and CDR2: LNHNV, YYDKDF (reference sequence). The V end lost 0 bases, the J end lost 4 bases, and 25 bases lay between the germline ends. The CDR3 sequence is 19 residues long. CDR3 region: CATSREASPWGGKSYEQYF. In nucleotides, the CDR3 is TGTGCCACCAGCAGAGAAGCCAGCCCGTGGGGCGGAAAGTCGTACGAGCAGTACTTC.

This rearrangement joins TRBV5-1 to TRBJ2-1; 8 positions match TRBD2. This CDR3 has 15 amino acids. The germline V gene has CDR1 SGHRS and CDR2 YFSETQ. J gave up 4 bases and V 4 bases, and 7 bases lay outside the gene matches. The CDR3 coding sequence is TGCGCCAGCAGCCCGGGAGGGACAACTTACAATGAGCAGTTCTTC. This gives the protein CASSPGGTTYNEQFF.

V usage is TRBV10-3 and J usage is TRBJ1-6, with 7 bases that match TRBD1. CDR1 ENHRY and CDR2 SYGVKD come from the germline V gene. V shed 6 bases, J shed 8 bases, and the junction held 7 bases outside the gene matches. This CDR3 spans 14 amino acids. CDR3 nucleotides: TGTGCCATCAGGGATGGGACAGCCCATTCACCCCTCCACTTT. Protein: CAIRDGTAHSPLHF.

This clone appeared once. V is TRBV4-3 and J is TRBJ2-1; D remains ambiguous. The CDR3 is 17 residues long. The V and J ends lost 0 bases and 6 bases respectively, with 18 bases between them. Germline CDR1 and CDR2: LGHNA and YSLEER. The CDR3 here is CASSQDLAGLHINEQFF. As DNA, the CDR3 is TGCGCCAGCAGCCAAGATTTGGCAGGTCTTCATATCAATGAGCAGTTCTTC.

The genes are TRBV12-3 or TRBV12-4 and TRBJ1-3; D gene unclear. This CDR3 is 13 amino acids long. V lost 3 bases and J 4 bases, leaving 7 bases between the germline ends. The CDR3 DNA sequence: TGTGCCAGCAGTTTCCTTTCGGGAAACACCATATATTTT. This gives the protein CASSFLSGNTIYF.

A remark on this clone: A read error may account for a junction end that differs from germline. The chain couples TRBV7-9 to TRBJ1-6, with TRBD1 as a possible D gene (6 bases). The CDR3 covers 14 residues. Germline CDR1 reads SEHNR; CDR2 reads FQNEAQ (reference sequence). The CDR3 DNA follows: TGTGCCAGCAGCTTAAATGAAGCAGCCGGGACACCCTCTTTT. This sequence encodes CASSLNEAAGTPSF.

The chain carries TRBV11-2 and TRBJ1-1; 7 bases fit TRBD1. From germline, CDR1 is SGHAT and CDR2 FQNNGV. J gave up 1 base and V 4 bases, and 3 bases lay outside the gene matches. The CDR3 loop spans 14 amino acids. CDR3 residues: CASSYYRGNTEAFF. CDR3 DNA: TGTGCCAGCAGCTACTACAGGGGGAACACTGAAGCTTTCTTT.

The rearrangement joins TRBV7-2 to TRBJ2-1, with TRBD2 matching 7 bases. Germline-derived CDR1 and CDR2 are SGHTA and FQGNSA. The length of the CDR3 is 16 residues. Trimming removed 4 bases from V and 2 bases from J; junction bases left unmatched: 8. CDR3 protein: CASSSVAGPTYNEQFF. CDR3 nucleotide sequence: TGTGCCAGCAGCTCCGTAGCGGGTCCAACCTACAATGAGCAGTTCTTC.

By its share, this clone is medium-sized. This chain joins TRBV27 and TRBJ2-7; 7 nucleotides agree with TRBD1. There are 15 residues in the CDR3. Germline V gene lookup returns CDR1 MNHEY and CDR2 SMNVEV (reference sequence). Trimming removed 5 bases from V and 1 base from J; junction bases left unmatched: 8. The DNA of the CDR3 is TGTGCCAGCAGTCCCTGGGACAGCTTATCCTACGAGCAGTACTTC. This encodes CASSPWDSLSYEQYF.

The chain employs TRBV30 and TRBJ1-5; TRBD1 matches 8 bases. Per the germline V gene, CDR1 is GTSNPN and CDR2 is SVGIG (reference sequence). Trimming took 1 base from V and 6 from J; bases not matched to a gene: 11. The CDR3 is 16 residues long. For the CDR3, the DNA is TGTGCCTGGAGTGCTCTCACGACAGGGGCAGGTCAGCCCCAGCATTTT. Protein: CAWSALTTGAGQPQHF.

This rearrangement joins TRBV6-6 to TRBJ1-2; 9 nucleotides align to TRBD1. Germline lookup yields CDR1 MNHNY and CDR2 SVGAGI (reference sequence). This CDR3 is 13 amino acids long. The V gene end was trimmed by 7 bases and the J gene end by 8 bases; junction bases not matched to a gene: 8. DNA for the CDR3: TGTGCCAGCAAACCGACAGGGGGGATAGGCTACACCTTC. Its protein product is CASKPTGGIGYTF.

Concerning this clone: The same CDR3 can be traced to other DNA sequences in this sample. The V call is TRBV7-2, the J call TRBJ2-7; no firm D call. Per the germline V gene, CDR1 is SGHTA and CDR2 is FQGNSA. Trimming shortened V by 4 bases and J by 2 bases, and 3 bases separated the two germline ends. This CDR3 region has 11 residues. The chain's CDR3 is CASSSAYEQYF. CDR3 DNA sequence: TGTGCCAGCAGCTCGGCCTACGAGCAGTACTTC. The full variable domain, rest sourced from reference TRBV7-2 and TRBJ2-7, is GAGVSQSPSNKVTEKGKDVELRCDPISGHTALYWYRQSLGQGLEFLIYFQGNSAPDKSGLPSDRFSAERTGGSVSTLTIQRTQQEDSAVYLCASSSAYEQYFGPGTRLTVT.

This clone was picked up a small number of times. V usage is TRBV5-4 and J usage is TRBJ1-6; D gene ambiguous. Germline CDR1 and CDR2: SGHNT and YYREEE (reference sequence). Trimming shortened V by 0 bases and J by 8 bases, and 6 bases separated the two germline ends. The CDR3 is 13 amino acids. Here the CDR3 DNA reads TGTGCCAGCAGCTTGGATACTCATTCACCCCTCCACTTT. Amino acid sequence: CASSLDTHSPLHF.

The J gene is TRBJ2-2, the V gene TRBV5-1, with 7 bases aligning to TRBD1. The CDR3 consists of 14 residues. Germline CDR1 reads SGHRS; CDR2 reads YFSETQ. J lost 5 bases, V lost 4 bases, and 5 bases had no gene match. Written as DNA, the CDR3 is TGCGCCAGCAGCGACGCAGGGGGAACCGGGGAGCTGTTTTTT. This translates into CASSDAGGTGELFF.

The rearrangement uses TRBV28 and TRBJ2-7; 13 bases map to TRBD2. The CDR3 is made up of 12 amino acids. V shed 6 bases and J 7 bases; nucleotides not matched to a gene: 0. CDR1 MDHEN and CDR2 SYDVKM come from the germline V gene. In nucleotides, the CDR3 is TGTGCCAGCAGGGGACTAGCGGGGGAGCAGTACTTC. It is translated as CASRGLAGEQYF.

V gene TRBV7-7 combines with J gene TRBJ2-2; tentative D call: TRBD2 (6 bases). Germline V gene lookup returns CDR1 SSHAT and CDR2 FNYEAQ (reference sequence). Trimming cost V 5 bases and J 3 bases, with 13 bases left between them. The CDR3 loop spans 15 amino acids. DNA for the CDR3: TGTGCCAGCAGCCGTGGCGGGGTCTACACCGGGGAGCTGTTTTTT. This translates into CASSRGGVYTGELFF.

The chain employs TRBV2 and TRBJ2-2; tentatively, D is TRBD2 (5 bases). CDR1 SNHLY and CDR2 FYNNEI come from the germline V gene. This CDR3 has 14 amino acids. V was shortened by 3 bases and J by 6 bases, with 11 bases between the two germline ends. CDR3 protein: CASSDRGMAGELFF. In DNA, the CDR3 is TGTGCCAGCAGTGATAGAGGGATGGCCGGGGAGCTGTTTTTT.

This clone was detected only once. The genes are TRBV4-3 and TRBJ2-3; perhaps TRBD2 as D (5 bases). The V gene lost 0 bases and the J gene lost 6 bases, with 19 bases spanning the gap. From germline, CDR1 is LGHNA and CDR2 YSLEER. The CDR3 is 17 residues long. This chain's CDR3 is CASSQDGLALLTDTQYF. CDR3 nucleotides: TGCGCCAGCAGCCAAGATGGGCTAGCCCTACTTACGGATACGCAGTATTTT.

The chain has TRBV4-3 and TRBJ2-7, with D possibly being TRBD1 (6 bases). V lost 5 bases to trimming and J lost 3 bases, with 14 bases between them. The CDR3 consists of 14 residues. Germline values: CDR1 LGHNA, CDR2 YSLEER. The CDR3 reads CASSGQQGNYEQYF. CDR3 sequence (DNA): TGCGCCAGCAGCGGTCAACAGGGTAACTACGAGCAGTACTTC.

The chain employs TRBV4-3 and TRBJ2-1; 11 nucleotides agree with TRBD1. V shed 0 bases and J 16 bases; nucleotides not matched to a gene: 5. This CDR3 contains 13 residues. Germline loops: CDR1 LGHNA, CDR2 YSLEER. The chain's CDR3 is CASSQDRGQGVFF. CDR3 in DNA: TGCGCCAGCAGCCAAGATAGGGGACAGGGGGTTTTCTTC.

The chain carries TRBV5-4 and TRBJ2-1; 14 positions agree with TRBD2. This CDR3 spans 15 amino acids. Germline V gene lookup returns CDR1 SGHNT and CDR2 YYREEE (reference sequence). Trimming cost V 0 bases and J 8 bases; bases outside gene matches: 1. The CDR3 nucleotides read TGTGCCAGCAGCTTGGGACTAGCGGGAGGGTATGAGCAGTTCTTC. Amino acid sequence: CASSLGLAGGYEQFF. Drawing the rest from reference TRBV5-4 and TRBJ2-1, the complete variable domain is ETGVTQSPTHLIKTRGQQVTLRCSSQSGHNTVSWYQQALGQGPQFIFQYYREEENGRGNFPPRFSGLQFPNYSSELNVNALELDDSALYLCASSLGLAGGYEQFFGPGTRLTVL.

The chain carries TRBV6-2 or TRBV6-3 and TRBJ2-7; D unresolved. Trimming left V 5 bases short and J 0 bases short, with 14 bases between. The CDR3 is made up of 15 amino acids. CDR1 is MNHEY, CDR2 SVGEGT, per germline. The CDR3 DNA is TGTGCCAGCAGTCGTTACGCGATCTCCTCCTACGAGCAGTACTTC. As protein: CASSRYAISSYEQYF.

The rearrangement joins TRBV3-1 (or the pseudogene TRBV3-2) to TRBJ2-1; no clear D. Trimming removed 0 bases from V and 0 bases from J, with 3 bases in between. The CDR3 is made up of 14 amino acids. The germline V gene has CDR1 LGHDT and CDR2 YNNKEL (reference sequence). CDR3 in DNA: TGTGCCAGCAGCCAAGACGGCTCCTACAATGAGCAGTTCTTC. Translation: CASSQDGSYNEQFF.

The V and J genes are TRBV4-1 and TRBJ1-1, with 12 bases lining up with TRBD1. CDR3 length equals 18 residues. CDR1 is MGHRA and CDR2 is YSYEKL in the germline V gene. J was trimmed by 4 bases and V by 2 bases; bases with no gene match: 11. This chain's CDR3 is CASSQPRDRGRGVTEAFF. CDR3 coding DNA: TGCGCCAGCAGCCAACCCCGGGACAGGGGGCGAGGAGTCACTGAAGCTTTCTTT.

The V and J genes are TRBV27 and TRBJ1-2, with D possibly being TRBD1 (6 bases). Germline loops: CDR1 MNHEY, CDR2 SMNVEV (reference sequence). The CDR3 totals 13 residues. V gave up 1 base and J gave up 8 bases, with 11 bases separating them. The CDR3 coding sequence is TGTGCCAGCAGTTTATACAGGGCAGGCGGCTACACCTTC. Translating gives CASSLYRAGGYTF.

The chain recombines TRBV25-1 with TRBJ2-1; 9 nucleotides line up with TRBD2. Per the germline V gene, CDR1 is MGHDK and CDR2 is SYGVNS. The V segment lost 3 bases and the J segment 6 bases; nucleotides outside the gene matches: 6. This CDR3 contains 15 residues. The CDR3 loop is CASSDRLAGFNEQFF. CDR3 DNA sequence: TGTGCCAGCAGTGATCGTCTAGCGGGATTCAATGAGCAGTTCTTC.

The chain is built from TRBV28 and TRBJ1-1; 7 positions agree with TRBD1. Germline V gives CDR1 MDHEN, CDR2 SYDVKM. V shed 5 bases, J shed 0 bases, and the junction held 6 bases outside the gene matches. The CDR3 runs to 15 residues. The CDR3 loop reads CASSPPGQMNTEAFF. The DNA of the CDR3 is TGTGCCAGCAGTCCCCCGGGACAGATGAACACTGAAGCTTTCTTT.

The CDR3 DNA sequence: TGTGCCAGTAGTATCGCCGGGACTAGGCTCTTCACAGATACGCAGTATTTT. It codes for CASSIAGTRLFTDTQYF. The genes are TRBV19 and TRBJ2-3; 8 bases match TRBD2. CDR1 is LNHDA and CDR2 is SQIVND in the germline V gene (reference sequence). Losses at the gene ends were 3 bases for V and 2 bases for J; bases not matched to a gene: 10. The CDR3 loop spans 17 amino acids.

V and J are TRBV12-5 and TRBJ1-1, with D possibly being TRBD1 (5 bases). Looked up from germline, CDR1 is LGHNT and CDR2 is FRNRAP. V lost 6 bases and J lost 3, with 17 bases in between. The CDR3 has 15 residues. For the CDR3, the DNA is TGTGCTAGTGGACTCGCAGGCGGGGGGGACACTGAAGCTTTCTTT. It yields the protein CASGLAGGGDTEAFF.

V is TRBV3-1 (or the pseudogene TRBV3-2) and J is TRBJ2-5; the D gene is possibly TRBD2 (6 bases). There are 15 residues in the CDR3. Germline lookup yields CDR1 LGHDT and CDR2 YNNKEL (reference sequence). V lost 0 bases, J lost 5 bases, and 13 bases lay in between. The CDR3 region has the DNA TGTGCCAGCAGCCAAGATAGCGGACTATGGGAGACCCAGTACTTC. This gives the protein CASSQDSGLWETQYF.

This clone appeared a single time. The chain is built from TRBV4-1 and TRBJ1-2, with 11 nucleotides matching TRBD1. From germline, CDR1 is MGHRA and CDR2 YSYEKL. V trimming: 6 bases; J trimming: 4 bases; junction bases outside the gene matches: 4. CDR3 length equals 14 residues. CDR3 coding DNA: TGCGCCAGCAGGGGGGGGACAGGGGGCTATGGCTACACCTTC. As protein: CASRGGTGGYGYTF.